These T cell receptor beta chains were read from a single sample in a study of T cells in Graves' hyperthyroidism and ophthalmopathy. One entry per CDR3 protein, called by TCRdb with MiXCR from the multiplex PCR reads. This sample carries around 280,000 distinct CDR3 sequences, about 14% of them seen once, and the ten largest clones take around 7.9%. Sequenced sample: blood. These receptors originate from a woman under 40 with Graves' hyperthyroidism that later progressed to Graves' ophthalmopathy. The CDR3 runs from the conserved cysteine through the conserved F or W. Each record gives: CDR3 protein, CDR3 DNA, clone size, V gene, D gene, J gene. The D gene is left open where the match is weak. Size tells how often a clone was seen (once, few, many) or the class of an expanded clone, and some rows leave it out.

CDR3 protein: CASRPGQGPSYEQYF; CDR3 DNA: TGTGCCAGCAGGCCGGGACAGGGGCCTTCCTACGAGCAGTACTTC; clone size: many; V gene: TRBV28; D gene: TRBD1; J gene: TRBJ2-7
CDR3 protein: CASQEEFSYNEQFF; CDR3 DNA: TGCGCCAGCCAGGAGGAGTTTTCTTACAATGAGCAGTTCTTC; clone size: -; V gene: TRBV4-1; D gene: -; J gene: TRBJ2-1
CDR3 protein: CASSQQTGVGLAFF; CDR3 DNA: TGTGCCAGCAGCCAACAGACAGGGGTGGGTTTGGCTTTCTTT; clone size: many; V gene: TRBV28; D gene: TRBD1; J gene: TRBJ1-1
CDR3 protein: CASSTAGLSYEDEQFF; CDR3 DNA: TGTGCCAGCAGTACCGCGGGACTATCGTACGAAGATGAGCAGTTCTTC; clone size: many; V gene: TRBV6-1; D gene: TRBD2; J gene: TRBJ2-1
CDR3 protein: CASSLDPGSYEQYF; CDR3 DNA: TGTGCCAGCAGCTTAGATCCTGGCTCCTACGAGCAGTACTTC; clone size: -; V gene: TRBV11-2; D gene: -; J gene: TRBJ2-7
CDR3 protein: CSAGPTGSTDTQYF; CDR3 DNA: TGCAGTGCTGGCCCGACAGGGAGCACAGATACGCAGTATTTT; clone size: many; V gene: TRBV20-1; D gene: TRBD1; J gene: TRBJ2-3
CDR3 protein: CASSSALGIGKNEQYF; CDR3 DNA: TGTGCCAGCAGCTCCGCCCTAGGCATTGGCAAGAACGAGCAGTACTTC; clone size: -; V gene: TRBV7-8; D gene: -; J gene: TRBJ2-7
CDR3 protein: CASSIDPSGSSDTQYF; CDR3 DNA: TGTGCCAGTAGTATAGACCCTAGCGGGAGCAGCGATACGCAGTATTTT; clone size: -; V gene: TRBV19; D gene: TRBD2; J gene: TRBJ2-3
CDR3 protein: CASSHPTSGAKNNEQFF; CDR3 DNA: TGCGCCAGCAGCCACCCCACTAGCGGGGCGAAAAACAATGAGCAGTTCTTC; clone size: -; V gene: TRBV7-8; D gene: TRBD2; J gene: TRBJ2-1
CDR3 protein: CASSRDYTVSEQYF; CDR3 DNA: TGTGCCAGCAGTCGGGACTACACCGTTTCCGAGCAGTACTTC; clone size: many; V gene: TRBV7-3; D gene: TRBD2; J gene: TRBJ2-7
CDR3 protein: CASSQGASYEQFF; CDR3 DNA: TGTGCCAGCAGCCAGGGGGCTTCATATGAGCAGTTCTTC; clone size: many; V gene: TRBV11-3; D gene: TRBD1; J gene: TRBJ2-1
CDR3 protein: CASSSFGLDTDTQYF; CDR3 DNA: TGTGCCAGCAGCTCCTTCGGACTAGACACAGATACGCAGTATTTT; clone size: many; V gene: TRBV7-3; D gene: TRBD2; J gene: TRBJ2-3
CDR3 protein: CASSPRGLAAHYEQYF; CDR3 DNA: TGTGCCAGCAGCCCCCGGGGTTTAGCGGCCCACTACGAGCAGTACTTC; clone size: many; V gene: TRBV5-6; D gene: -; J gene: TRBJ2-7
CDR3 protein: CATSSEDRIYSEQFF; CDR3 DNA: TGTGCCACCTCCTCAGAAGACCGGATTTACTCTGAGCAGTTCTTC; clone size: many; V gene: TRBV27; D gene: -; J gene: TRBJ2-1
CDR3 protein: CASSFLTSGNTGELFF; CDR3 DNA: TGCGCCAGCAGCTTCTTGACTAGCGGGAACACCGGGGAGCTGTTTTTT; clone size: -; V gene: TRBV5-1; D gene: TRBD2; J gene: TRBJ2-2
CDR3 protein: CASSSLAGGEQYF; CDR3 DNA: TGTGCCAGCAGCTCTCTAGCGGGAGGCGAGCAGTACTTC; clone size: many; V gene: TRBV7-9; D gene: TRBD2; J gene: TRBJ2-7
CDR3 protein: CATWGHRSPGAFF; CDR3 DNA: TGTGCCACCTGGGGTCACAGGTCCCCGGGAGCTTTCTTT; clone size: -; V gene: TRBV19; D gene: -; J gene: TRBJ1-1
CDR3 protein: CASSPEGYSNQPQHF; CDR3 DNA: TGTGCCAGCAGTCCAGAGGGATATAGCAATCAGCCCCAGCATTTT; clone size: many; V gene: TRBV27; D gene: -; J gene: TRBJ1-5
CDR3 protein: CAISDRGSEQYF; CDR3 DNA: TGTGCCATCAGTGACAGGGGTTCCGAGCAGTACTTC; clone size: many; V gene: TRBV10-3; D gene: -; J gene: TRBJ2-7
CDR3 protein: CASSPRDRLNTGELFF; CDR3 DNA: TGTGCCAGCAGCCCCAGGGACAGACTGAACACCGGGGAGCTGTTTTTT; clone size: many; V gene: TRBV7-8; D gene: TRBD1; J gene: TRBJ2-2
CDR3 protein: CASSQDPAGGRNEQFF; CDR3 DNA: TGTGCCAGCAGCCAAGATCCAGCGGGGGGGCGCAATGAGCAGTTCTTC; clone size: -; V gene: TRBV3-1; D gene: TRBD2; J gene: TRBJ2-1
CDR3 protein: CAWSVIGGGELFF; CDR3 DNA: TGTGCCTGGAGTGTAATCGGTGGCGGGGAGCTGTTTTTT; clone size: many; V gene: TRBV30; D gene: -; J gene: TRBJ2-2
CDR3 protein: CASSLAPGGEIDLGQETQYF; CDR3 DNA: TGTGCCAGCAGCTTAGCGCCCGGGGGCGAGATTGATTTGGGCCAAGAGACCCAGTACTTC; clone size: many; V gene: TRBV7-2; D gene: -; J gene: TRBJ2-5
CDR3 protein: CASSPRTDNYGYTF; CDR3 DNA: TGTGCCAGCAGTCCCCGGACAGACAACTATGGCTACACCTTC; clone size: many; V gene: TRBV28; D gene: -; J gene: TRBJ1-2
CDR3 protein: CASSQPGSNQPQHF; CDR3 DNA: TGCGCCAGCAGCCAACCCGGGAGCAATCAGCCCCAGCATTTT; clone size: few; V gene: TRBV4-1; D gene: -; J gene: TRBJ1-5
CDR3 protein: CASSLRALNTEAFF; CDR3 DNA: TGTGCCAGCAGCTTACGGGCTTTGAACACTGAAGCTTTCTTT; clone size: many; V gene: TRBV7-8; D gene: -; J gene: TRBJ1-1
CDR3 protein: CATSYGRNEQFF; CDR3 DNA: TGTGCCACCTCTTACGGCCGGAATGAGCAGTTCTTC; clone size: few; V gene: TRBV24-1; D gene: -; J gene: TRBJ2-1
CDR3 protein: CASSLVLRGGDNEQYF; CDR3 DNA: TGTGCCAGCAGCTTAGTGCTGCGGGGGGGGGACAACGAGCAGTACTTC; clone size: many; V gene: TRBV7-2; D gene: TRBD2; J gene: TRBJ2-7
CDR3 protein: CVNSQGGNIQYF; CDR3 DNA: TGTGTCAACAGCCAAGGCGGCAACATTCAGTACTTC; clone size: -; V gene: TRBV27; D gene: -; J gene: TRBJ2-4
CDR3 protein: CSARGPGTGSSYEQYF; CDR3 DNA: TGCAGTGCTAGAGGGCCCGGGACAGGGAGCTCCTACGAGCAGTACTTC; clone size: few; V gene: TRBV20-1; D gene: TRBD1; J gene: TRBJ2-7
CDR3 protein: CAWSVSGLRKMNTEAFF; CDR3 DNA: TGTGCCTGGAGTGTATCGGGTCTTCGAAAAATGAACACTGAAGCTTTCTTT; clone size: many; V gene: TRBV30; D gene: -; J gene: TRBJ1-1
CDR3 protein: CASSSIAGSYNEQFF; CDR3 DNA: TGTGCCAGCAGTTCCATTGCGGGCTCCTACAATGAGCAGTTCTTC; clone size: -; V gene: TRBV5-4; D gene: -; J gene: TRBJ2-1
CDR3 protein: CATSKGANYYEQYF; CDR3 DNA: TGCGCCACCTCGAAGGGAGCGAACTACTACGAGCAGTACTTC; clone size: few; V gene: TRBV4-1; D gene: -; J gene: TRBJ2-7
CDR3 protein: CIMSGPDNEQFF; CDR3 DNA: TGCATCATGAGCGGGCCGGACAATGAGCAGTTCTTC; clone size: many; V gene: TRBV29-1; D gene: -; J gene: TRBJ2-1
CDR3 protein: CASKGQGASAGELFF; CDR3 DNA: TGTGCCAGCAAGGGCCAGGGTGCCAGTGCCGGGGAGCTGTTTTTT; clone size: many; V gene: TRBV6-1; D gene: -; J gene: TRBJ2-2
CDR3 protein: CASSGGGTQYF; CDR3 DNA: TGTGCCAGCAGCGGTGGAGGTACCCAGTACTTC; clone size: many; V gene: TRBV2; D gene: -; J gene: TRBJ2-5
CDR3 protein: CASSFPDGTQYF; CDR3 DNA: TGTGCCAGCAGTTTCCCCGATGGGACCCAGTACTTC; clone size: many; V gene: TRBV11-2; D gene: -; J gene: TRBJ2-5